The rows below give T cell receptor beta chains drawn from one sample of a study of blood T cell repertoires in COVID-19. Only in-frame clones appear in the TCRdb table, and some are missing; sequencing was by immunoSEQ multiplex PCR. The sample lists 190,000 or so clones, 86% occurring once. Source material: PBMCs or T cells enriched from blood (not recorded which). These receptors were taken from a woman in her 30s who had recovered from COVID-19. The CDR3 runs from the conserved cysteine through the conserved F or W. D genes are given only for firm matches. Clone size appears in some rows only: once, few, many, or a class for an expanded clone.

clone size,J gene,V gene,D gene,CDR3 DNA,CDR3 protein
-,TRBJ2-7,TRBV7-2,TRBD1,TGTGCCAGCAGCTTCTCCGGGACAGGGCGCTACGAGCAGTACTTC,CASSFSGTGRYEQYF
-,TRBJ2-5,TRBV30,-,TGTGCCTGGAGTGTATCGGGATTCCCTATGGGCCAAGAGACCCAGTACTTC,CAWSVSGFPMGQETQYF
-,TRBJ2-1,TRBV14,TRBD2,TGTGCCAGCAGCCTACTAGCGGGAGCCTACAATGAGCAGTTCTTC,CASSLLAGAYNEQFF
-,TRBJ2-7,TRBV28,-,TGTGCCAGCACCACAAGGGGGAGGGACGAGCAGTACTTC,CASTTRGRDEQYF
-,TRBJ2-1,TRBV5-6,-,TGTGCCAGCAGCTTGGCCGGCGAGGGCCTCTACAATGAGCAGTTCTTC,CASSLAGEGLYNEQFF
-,TRBJ1-5,TRBV19,-,TGTGCCAGTAGTATATGGAACGGGGACACGAATCAGCCCCAGCATTTT,CASSIWNGDTNQPQHF
-,TRBJ1-2,TRBV7-9,-,TGTGCCAGCAGTCGTCTCTATGGCTACACCTTC,CASSRLYGYTF
-,TRBJ2-1,TRBV13,TRBD2,TGTGCCAGCAGCCCCCGGACTAGCGGGCCCTACAATGAGCAGTTCTTC,CASSPRTSGPYNEQFF
-,TRBJ2-7,TRBV4-1,TRBD2,TGCGCCAGCAGCCGGTCACTAGCGGGAGAACTCGAGCAGTACTTC,CASSRSLAGELEQYF
-,TRBJ1-1,TRBV30,-,TGTGCCTGGAGTTCCGGGATACTGAACATTGAAGCTTTCTTT,CAWSSGILNIEAFF
-,TRBJ2-7,TRBV9,TRBD1,TGTGCCAGCAGCCCCGGGACAGGGAGCGAGCAGTACTTC,CASSPGTGSEQYF
-,TRBJ2-1,TRBV19,TRBD1,TGTGCCAGTAGAAGTGGGGACAGCGAGCGGTATGAGCAGTTCTTC,CASRSGDSERYEQFF
-,TRBJ1-6,TRBV19,TRBD1,TGTGCCAGTAGTATCTACAGGGGAAATAATTCACCCCTCCACTTT,CASSIYRGNNSPLHF
few,TRBJ1-4,TRBV23-1,-,TGCGCCAGCAGTCCTCAACCCCGACAGGACATATGTGAAAAACTGTTTTTT,CASSPQPRQDICEKLFF
-,TRBJ1-2,TRBV29-1,-,TGCAGCGTGGGACTTGAGAGGGGCTACACCTTC,CSVGLERGYTF
-,TRBJ2-5,TRBV2,-,TGTGCCAGCAGTGAGTCTATGGAGACCCAGTACTTC,CASSESMETQYF
-,TRBJ2-1,TRBV7-3,-,TGTGCCAGCAGCTTAACTAGCGGTCCCTACAATGAGCAGTTCTTC,CASSLTSGPYNEQFF
-,TRBJ1-2,TRBV3-1/TRBV3-2,-,TGTGCCAGCAGCCAAGGTCCGGGTTTAGGCTATGGCTACACCTTC,CASSQGPGLGYGYTF
-,TRBJ1-2,TRBV2,TRBD1,TGTGCCAGCAGCGGACAGGGGTACTATGGCTACACCTTC,CASSGQGYYGYTF
once,TRBJ1-1,TRBV6-4,-,TGTGCCAGCAGTGCCTCAGGGACAAGGGACACTGAAGCTTTCTTT,CASSASGTRDTEAFF
-,TRBJ1-5,TRBV2,-,TGTGCCAGCAGTGCCCAGGCGTATAGCAATCAGCCCCAGCATTTT,CASSAQAYSNQPQHF
-,TRBJ1-1,TRBV21-1,-,TGTGCCAACCGAGGCACTGAAGCTTTCTTT,CANRGTEAFF
-,TRBJ1-1,TRBV6-5,-,TGTGCCAGCAGTTACTCGGTCAACAGGGTGAACACTGAAGCTTTCTTT,CASSYSVNRVNTEAFF
-,TRBJ1-1,TRBV19,-,TGTGCCAGTAGTATTTCACAGGCTGGGGTTGAAGCTTTCTTT,CASSISQAGVEAFF
-,TRBJ2-2,TRBV25-1,TRBD1,TGTGCCAGCAAAGGGGGCACGAACACCGGGGAGCTGTTTTTT,CASKGGTNTGELFF
-,TRBJ1-1,TRBV18,TRBD1,TGTGCCAGCTCACCACGGACAGGAGCGAACACTGAAGCTTTCTTT,CASSPRTGANTEAFF
-,TRBJ1-6,TRBV13,-,TGTGCCAGCACCTCCGCGGCAGGGATTAGGGGGTCACCCCTCCACTTT,CASTSAAGIRGSPLHF
-,TRBJ2-1,TRBV14,-,TGTGCCAGCAGCCCTATCCAGTTACAGTTGGGCATCGATGAGCAGTTCTTC,CASSPIQLQLGIDEQFF
-,TRBJ1-3,TRBV6-5,-,TGTGCCAGCAGTTCCTCCACCGGGGTCGGAAACACCATATATTTT,CASSSSTGVGNTIYF
-,TRBJ2-7,TRBV7-2,TRBD2,TGTGCCAGCAGCCGCGCGACTAGCGGCAACTACGAGCAGTACTTC,CASSRATSGNYEQYF
-,TRBJ1-5,TRBV7-8,TRBD1,TGTGCCAGCAGCCCAACAGGGGTCGGCAATCAGCCCCAGCATTTT,CASSPTGVGNQPQHF
-,TRBJ2-7,TRBV9,-,TGTGCCAGCAGCTCCTACCCAGGGGCTATCGAGCAGTACTTC,CASSSYPGAIEQYF
few,TRBJ2-1,TRBV7-9,-,TGTGCCAGCAGCTTAGATAAATTCACCAGCCGGGTTTGGGAGCAGTTCTTC,CASSLDKFTSRVWEQFF
few,TRBJ2-5,TRBV5-1,-,TGCGCCAGCAGCTTGTCATTGCTGGAGCAAGAGACCCAGTACTTC,CASSLSLLEQETQYF
-,TRBJ2-1,TRBV11-3,TRBD2,TGTGCCAGCAGCCCCCTTGGGTCTAGCGGTGGCGATGAGCAGTTCTTC,CASSPLGSSGGDEQFF
-,TRBJ2-5,TRBV28,TRBD2,TGTGCCAGCAGTTTCGGCGGGAGGAGGGTAGAGACCCAGTACTTC,CASSFGGRRVETQYF
-,TRBJ2-5,TRBV12-1,-,TGTGCCAGCAGCCAACGGAGGGCCCCCAGGGAGACCCAGTACTTC,CASSQRRAPRETQYF
-,TRBJ2-2,TRBV7-2,TRBD2,TGTGCCAGCAGCCCCGTAGCGGGAGGGCCGAGGAACACCGGGGAGCTGTTTTTT,CASSPVAGGPRNTGELFF
-,TRBJ2-3,TRBV28,TRBD1,TGTGCCAGCAGTGCCCGGACAGGACTGAGGTTGGATACGCAGTATTTT,CASSARTGLRLDTQYF
-,TRBJ1-5,TRBV19,-,TGTGCCAGTAGTATAGTCTCGGGGGGCCGGCAGCCCCAGCATTTT,CASSIVSGGRQPQHF
-,TRBJ1-2,TRBV5-4,-,TGTGCCAGCAGCAAACAGGCGGGGGGCTACACCTTC,CASSKQAGGYTF
-,TRBJ2-7,TRBV6-1,TRBD1,TGTGCCAGCAGTGAAACAGGGGATTCCTACGAGCAGTACTTC,CASSETGDSYEQYF
-,TRBJ1-1,TRBV12-5,TRBD1,TGTGCTAGTGGTTTGGTACAGGGGACAGGGGCATATGAAGCTTTCTTT,CASGLVQGTGAYEAFF
-,TRBJ2-3,TRBV28,-,TGTGCCAGCAGTTTATTCGGGGGAACGACAGATACGCAGTATTTT,CASSLFGGTTDTQYF
-,TRBJ2-2,TRBV5-1,TRBD2,TGCGCCAGCAGCACGAAGGGTCTAGCGGGCACCGGGGAGCTGTTTTTT,CASSTKGLAGTGELFF
-,TRBJ2-1,TRBV11-2,-,TGTGCCAGCAGCTTAGATGGACAGTACAATGAGCAGTTCTTC,CASSLDGQYNEQFF
-,TRBJ2-3,TRBV27,TRBD1,TGTGCCAGCAGGGACAGGGGGGCAGGAGCAGATACGCAGTATTTT,CASRDRGAGADTQYF
-,TRBJ1-1,TRBV7-6,-,TGTGCCAGCAGCTTACAAGGGGACACTGAAGCTTTCTTT,CASSLQGDTEAFF
-,TRBJ1-2,TRBV28,TRBD1,TGTGCCAGCAGTCCCTTTGAAAACAGGGGTAGCTATGGCTACACCTTC,CASSPFENRGSYGYTF
-,TRBJ2-2,TRBV11-2,-,TGTGCCAGCAGCTCCTACTCCGCGAACACCGGGGAGCTGTTTTTT,CASSSYSANTGELFF
-,TRBJ1-1,TRBV11-1,-,TGTGCCAGCAGCCCAGCAGGGTACACTGAAGCTTTCTTT,CASSPAGYTEAFF
-,TRBJ2-5,TRBV7-9,TRBD2,TGTGCCAGCAGCGACCTCCTAGCGGGAGGTCGGGAGACCCAGTACTTC,CASSDLLAGGRETQYF
few,TRBJ1-3,TRBV6-6,TRBD1,TGTGCCATGGGCGGGCAGGGGGTCGGAAACACCATATATTTT,CAMGGQGVGNTIYF